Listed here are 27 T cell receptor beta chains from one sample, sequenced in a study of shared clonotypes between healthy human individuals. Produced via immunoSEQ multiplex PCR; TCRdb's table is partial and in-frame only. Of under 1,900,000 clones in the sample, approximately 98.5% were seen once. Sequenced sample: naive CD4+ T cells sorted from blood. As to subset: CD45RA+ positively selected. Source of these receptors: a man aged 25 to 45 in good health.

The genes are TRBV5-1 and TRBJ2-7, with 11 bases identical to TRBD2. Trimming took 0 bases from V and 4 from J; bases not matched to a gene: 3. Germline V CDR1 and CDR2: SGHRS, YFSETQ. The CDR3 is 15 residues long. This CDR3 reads CASSLEGLAVYEQYF. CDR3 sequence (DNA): TGCGCCAGCAGCTTGGAGGGACTAGCGGTATACGAGCAGTACTTC.

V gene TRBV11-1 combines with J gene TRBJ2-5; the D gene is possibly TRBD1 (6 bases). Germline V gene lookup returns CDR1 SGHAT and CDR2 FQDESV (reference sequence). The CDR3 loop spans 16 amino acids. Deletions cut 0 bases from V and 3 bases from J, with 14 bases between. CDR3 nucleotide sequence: TGTGCCAGCAGCTTAGCGAACACTCGACAGGAAGAGACCCAGTACTTC. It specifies CASSLANTRQEETQYF.

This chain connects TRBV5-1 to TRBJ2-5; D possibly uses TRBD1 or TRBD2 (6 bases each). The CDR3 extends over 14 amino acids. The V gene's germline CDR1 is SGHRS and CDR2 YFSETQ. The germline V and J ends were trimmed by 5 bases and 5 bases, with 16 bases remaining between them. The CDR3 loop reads CASSFDGGLETQYF. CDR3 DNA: TGCGCCAGCAGTTTCGACGGGGGCCTGGAGACCCAGTACTTC.

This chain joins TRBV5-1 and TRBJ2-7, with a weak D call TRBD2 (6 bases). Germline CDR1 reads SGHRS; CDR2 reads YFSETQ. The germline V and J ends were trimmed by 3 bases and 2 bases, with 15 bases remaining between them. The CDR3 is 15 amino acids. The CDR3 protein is CASSSQPGSTYEQYF. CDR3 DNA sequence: TGCGCCAGCAGCTCTCAGCCCGGGAGTACCTACGAGCAGTACTTC.

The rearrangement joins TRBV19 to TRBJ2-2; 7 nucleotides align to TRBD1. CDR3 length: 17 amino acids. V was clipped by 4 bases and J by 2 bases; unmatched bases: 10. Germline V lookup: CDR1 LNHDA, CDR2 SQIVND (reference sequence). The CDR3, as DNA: TGTGCCAGTAGTAAAACGGCCGGGACAGTTAACACCGGGGAGCTGTTTTTT. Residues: CASSKTAGTVNTGELFF.

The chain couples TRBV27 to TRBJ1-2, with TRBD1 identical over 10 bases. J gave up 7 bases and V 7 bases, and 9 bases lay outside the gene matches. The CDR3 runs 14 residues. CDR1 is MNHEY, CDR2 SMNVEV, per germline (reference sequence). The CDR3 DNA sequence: TGTGCCAGCACCCGGACAGGGGGTTTCGGTGGCTACACCTTC. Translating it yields CASTRTGGFGGYTF.

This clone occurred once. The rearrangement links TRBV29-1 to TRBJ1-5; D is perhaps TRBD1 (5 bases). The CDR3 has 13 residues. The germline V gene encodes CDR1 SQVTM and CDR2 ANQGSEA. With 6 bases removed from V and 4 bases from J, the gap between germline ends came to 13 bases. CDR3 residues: CSVGTGPNQPQHF. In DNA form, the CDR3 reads TGCAGCGTAGGAACAGGTCCAAATCAGCCCCAGCATTTT.

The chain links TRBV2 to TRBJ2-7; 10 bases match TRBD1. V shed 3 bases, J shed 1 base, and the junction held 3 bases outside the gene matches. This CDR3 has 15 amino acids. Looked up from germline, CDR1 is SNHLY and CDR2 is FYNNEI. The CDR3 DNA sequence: TGTGCCAGCAGTGATAGGACAGGGGGATCCTACGAGCAGTACTTC. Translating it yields CASSDRTGGSYEQYF.

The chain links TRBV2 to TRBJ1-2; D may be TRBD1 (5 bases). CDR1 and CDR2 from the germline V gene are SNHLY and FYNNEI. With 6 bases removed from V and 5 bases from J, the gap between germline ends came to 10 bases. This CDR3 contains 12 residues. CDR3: CASSRDDYGYTF. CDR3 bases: TGTGCCAGCAGCCGGGACGATTATGGCTACACCTTC.

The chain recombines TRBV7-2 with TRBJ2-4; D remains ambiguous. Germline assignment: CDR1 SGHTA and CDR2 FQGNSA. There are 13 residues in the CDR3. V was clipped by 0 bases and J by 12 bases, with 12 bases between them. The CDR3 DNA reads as TGTGCCAGCAGCTTAGCGTCTTCATCGGCTCAGTACTTC. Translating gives CASSLASSSAQYF.

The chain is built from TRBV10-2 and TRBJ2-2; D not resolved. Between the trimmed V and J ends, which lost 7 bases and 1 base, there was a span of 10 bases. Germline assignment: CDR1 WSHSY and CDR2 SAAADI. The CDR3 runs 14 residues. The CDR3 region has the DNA TGCGCCAGCAAAGCCCAGAAGAACACCGGGGAGCTGTTTTTT. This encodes CASKAQKNTGELFF.

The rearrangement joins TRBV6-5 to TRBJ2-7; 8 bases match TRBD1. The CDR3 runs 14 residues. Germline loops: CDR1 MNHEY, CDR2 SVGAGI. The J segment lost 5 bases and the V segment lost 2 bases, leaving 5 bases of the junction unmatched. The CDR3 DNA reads TGTGCCAGCAGTTACACCGGACAGGGCCACGAGCAGTACTTC. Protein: CASSYTGQGHEQYF.

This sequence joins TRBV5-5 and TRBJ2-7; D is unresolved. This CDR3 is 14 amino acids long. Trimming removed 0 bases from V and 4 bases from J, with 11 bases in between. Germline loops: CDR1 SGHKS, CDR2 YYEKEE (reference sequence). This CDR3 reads CASSLAAQRYEQYF. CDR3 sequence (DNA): TGTGCCAGCAGCTTGGCCGCACAGAGATACGAGCAGTACTTC.

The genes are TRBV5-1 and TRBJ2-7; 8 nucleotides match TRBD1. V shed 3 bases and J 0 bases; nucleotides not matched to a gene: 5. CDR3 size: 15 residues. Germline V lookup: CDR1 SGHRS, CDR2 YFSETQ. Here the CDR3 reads CASSSRTGPSYEQYF. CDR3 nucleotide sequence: TGCGCCAGCAGCTCGCGGACAGGGCCCTCCTACGAGCAGTACTTC.

The CDR3 nucleotides read TGCGCCAGCAGCTTGGAGGGACAGTCCTACAATGAGCAGTTCTTC. Protein sequence: CASSLEGQSYNEQFF. V is TRBV5-1 and J is TRBJ2-1; 7 positions agree with TRBD1. The CDR3 extends over 15 amino acids. J gave up 1 base and V 0 bases, and 1 base lay outside the gene matches. Germline V gene lookup returns CDR1 SGHRS and CDR2 YFSETQ.

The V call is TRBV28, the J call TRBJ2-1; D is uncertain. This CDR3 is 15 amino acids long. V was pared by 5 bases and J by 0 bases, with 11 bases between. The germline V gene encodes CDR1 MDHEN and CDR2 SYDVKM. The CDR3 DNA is TGTGCCAGCAGTCCGGACCAACGCTCCTACAATGAGCAGTTCTTC. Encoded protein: CASSPDQRSYNEQFF.

DNA for the CDR3: TGTGCCAGCAGTCCGGACAGCTTCACCGGGGAGCTGTTTTTT. Protein sequence: CASSPDSFTGELFF. J is TRBJ2-2 and V is TRBV7-3; possible D gene TRBD1, 6 bases. Germline CDR1 reads SGHTA; CDR2 reads FQGTGA. The CDR3 has 14 amino acids. The V end lost 6 bases, the J end lost 4 bases, and 12 bases lay between the germline ends.

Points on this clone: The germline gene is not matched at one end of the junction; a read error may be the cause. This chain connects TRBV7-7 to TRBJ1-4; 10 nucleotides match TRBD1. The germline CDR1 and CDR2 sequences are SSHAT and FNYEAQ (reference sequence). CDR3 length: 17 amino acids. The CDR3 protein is CASSPGTGVQTNEKLFF. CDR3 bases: TGTGCTAGCAGCCCTGGGACAGGGGTTCAAACTAATGAAAAACTGTTTTTT.

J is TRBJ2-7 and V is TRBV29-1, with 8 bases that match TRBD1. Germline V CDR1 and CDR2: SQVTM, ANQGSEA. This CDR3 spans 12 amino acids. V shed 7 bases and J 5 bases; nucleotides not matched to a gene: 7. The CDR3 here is CSAKDRAHEQYF. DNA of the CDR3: TGCAGCGCCAAGGACAGGGCCCACGAGCAGTACTTC.

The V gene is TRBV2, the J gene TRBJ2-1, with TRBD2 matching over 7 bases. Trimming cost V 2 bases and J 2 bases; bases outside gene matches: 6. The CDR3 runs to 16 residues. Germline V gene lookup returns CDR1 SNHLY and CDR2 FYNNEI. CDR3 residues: CASSETAGRPYNEQFF. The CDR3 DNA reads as TGTGCCAGCAGTGAAACAGCGGGAAGACCCTACAATGAGCAGTTCTTC.

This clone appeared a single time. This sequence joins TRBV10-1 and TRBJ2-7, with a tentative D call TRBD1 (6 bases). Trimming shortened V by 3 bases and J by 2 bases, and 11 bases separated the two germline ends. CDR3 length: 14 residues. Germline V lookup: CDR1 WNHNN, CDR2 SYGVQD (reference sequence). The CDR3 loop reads CASSDLQGTYEQYF. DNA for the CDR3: TGCGCCAGCAGTGATCTTCAGGGGACCTACGAGCAGTACTTC.

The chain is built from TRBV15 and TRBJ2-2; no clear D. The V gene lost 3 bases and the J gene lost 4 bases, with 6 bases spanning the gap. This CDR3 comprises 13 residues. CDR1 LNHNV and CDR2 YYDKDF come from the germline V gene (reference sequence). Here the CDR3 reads CATSSESTGELFF. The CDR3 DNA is TGTGCCACCAGCAGTGAATCCACCGGGGAGCTGTTTTTT.

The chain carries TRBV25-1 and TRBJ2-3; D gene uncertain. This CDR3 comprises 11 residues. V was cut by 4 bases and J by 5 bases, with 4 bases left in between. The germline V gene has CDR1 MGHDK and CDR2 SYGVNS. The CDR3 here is CASSAVDTQYF. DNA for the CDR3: TGTGCCAGCAGTGCTGTAGATACGCAGTATTTT.

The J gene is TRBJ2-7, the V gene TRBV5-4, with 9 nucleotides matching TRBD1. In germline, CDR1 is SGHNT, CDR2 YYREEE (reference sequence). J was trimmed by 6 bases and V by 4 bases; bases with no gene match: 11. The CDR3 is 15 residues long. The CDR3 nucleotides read TGTGCCAGCAGCCCCAAAACAGGGGGCGGTTCCGAGCAGTACTTC. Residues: CASSPKTGGGSEQYF.

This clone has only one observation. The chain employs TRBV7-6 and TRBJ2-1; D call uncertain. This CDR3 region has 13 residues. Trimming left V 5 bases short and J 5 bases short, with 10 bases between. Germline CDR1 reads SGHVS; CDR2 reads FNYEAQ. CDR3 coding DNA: TGTGCCAGCAGCGAAAGAGAGAACAATGAGCAGTTCTTC. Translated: CASSERENNEQFF.

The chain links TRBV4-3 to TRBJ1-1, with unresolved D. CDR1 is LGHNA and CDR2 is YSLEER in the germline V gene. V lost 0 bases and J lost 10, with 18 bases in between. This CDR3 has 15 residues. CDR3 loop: CASSQDGFRARGAFF. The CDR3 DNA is TGCGCCAGCAGCCAAGATGGTTTTAGGGCTCGTGGAGCTTTCTTT.

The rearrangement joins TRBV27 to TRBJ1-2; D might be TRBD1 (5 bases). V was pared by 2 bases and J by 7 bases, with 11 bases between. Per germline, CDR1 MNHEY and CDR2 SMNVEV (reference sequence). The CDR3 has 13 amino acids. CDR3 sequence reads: CASSLDGGGGYTF. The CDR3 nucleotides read TGTGCCAGCAGTTTAGATGGGGGAGGTGGCTACACCTTC.